The 8 T cell receptor beta chains reported below all come from one sample, sequenced in a study of OX40 agonist ivuxolimab in advanced cancers. Produced via immunoSEQ multiplex PCR; TCRdb's table is partial and in-frame only. The table lists over 65,000 clones, roughly 84% of them singletons. The source was CD4+ or CD8+ T cells sorted from blood, collected in a trial of the OX40 agonist ivuxolimab. The receptors here all came from an adult with an advanced solid tumor such as melanoma, head and neck, liver or kidney cancer.

This sequence joins TRBV27 and TRBJ2-6, with D unresolved. Trimming shortened V by 10 bases and J by 0 bases, and 7 bases separated the two germline ends. CDR1 and CDR2 (germline): MNHEY, SMNVEV (reference sequence). The CDR3 has 13 residues. The CDR3 DNA reads as TGTGCCATAGGCGTCTCTGGGGCCAACGTCCTGACTTTC. Its translation is CAIGVSGANVLTF. The full variable domain, rest sourced from reference TRBV27 and TRBJ2-6, is EAQVTQNPRYLITVTGKKLTVTCSQNMNHEYMSWYRQDPGLGLRQIYYSMNVEVTDKGDVPEGYKVSRKEKRNFPLILESPSPNQTSLYFCAIGVSGANVLTFGAGSRLTVL.

The rearrangement links TRBV7-6 to TRBJ2-1; 11 bases match TRBD2. Germline CDR1 SGHVS, CDR2 FNYEAQ. The V segment lost 3 bases and the J segment 7 bases; nucleotides outside the gene matches: 17. The CDR3 spans 19 residues. CDR3 in amino acids: CASSFPTGSATSGINEQFF. The DNA for the CDR3 is TGTGCCAGCAGCTTCCCTACAGGATCTGCGACTAGCGGGATAAATGAGCAGTTCTTC.

J is TRBJ2-7 and V is TRBV6-5, with a weak D call TRBD2 (5 bases). V lost 8 bases and J 4 bases, leaving 18 bases between the germline ends. CDR3 size: 14 residues. Germline V gene lookup returns CDR1 MNHEY and CDR2 SVGAGI. The CDR3 sequence: CASQRATGRYEQYF. The DNA of the CDR3 is TGTGCCAGCCAAAGGGCAACGGGAAGATACGAGCAGTACTTC.

The V gene is TRBV5-1, the J gene TRBJ2-7; 7 nucleotides align to TRBD1. Trimming cost V 4 bases and J 2 bases; bases outside gene matches: 3. CDR1 is SGHRS, CDR2 YFSETQ, per germline. This CDR3 has 13 amino acids. DNA for the CDR3: TGCGCCAGCAGCACGGGACAGCCCTACGAGCAGTACTTC. It is translated as CASSTGQPYEQYF.

Only one count was recorded for this clone. Other DNA sequences in this sample translate to the same CDR3. The chain recombines TRBV5-1 with TRBJ1-1; no clear D gene. Germline CDR1 SGHRS, CDR2 YFSETQ. This CDR3 comprises 13 residues. V dropped 2 bases and J dropped 0 bases, with 5 bases sitting between them. The CDR3 sequence is CASSLEMNTEAFF. The DNA of the CDR3 is TGCGCCAGCAGCTTAGAGATGAACACTGAAGCTTTCTTT.

V and J are TRBV11-3 and TRBJ2-3; 8 bases are shared with TRBD2. The CDR3 runs 16 residues. Germline V gene data show CDR1 as SGHNT and CDR2 as YENEEA. Germline trimming cut 5 bases from V and 0 bases from J; bases unmatched to any gene: 7. The DNA for the CDR3 is TGTGCCAGCAGCCTCGGGGGGGATTACAGCACAGATACGCAGTATTTT. It specifies CASSLGGDYSTDTQYF.

This clone was observed a single time. This rearrangement joins TRBV10-3 to TRBJ2-2, with D possibly matching TRBD2 (6 bases). The CDR3 contains 15 residues. V shed 3 bases and J shed 2 bases, with 10 bases lying between them. Per germline, CDR1 ENHRY and CDR2 SYGVKD. This CDR3 is CAISERGSNTGELFF. CDR3 in DNA: TGTGCCATCAGTGAACGGGGGTCCAACACCGGGGAGCTGTTTTTT.

This clone came up a few times. V and J are TRBV7-3 and TRBJ2-7, with 7 bases that match TRBD1. This CDR3 is 14 amino acids long. The ends lost 5 bases at V and 5 bases at J; junction bases unmatched: 9. The V gene's germline CDR1 is SGHTA and CDR2 FQGTGA. In DNA form, the CDR3 reads TGTGCCAGCAGCCCAGGCAGGGGGAGAAACGAGCAGTACTTC. It specifies CASSPGRGRNEQYF.